The clone carrying this TCR beta chain was found a few times. The data originate from a study of blood T cell repertoires in COVID-19. The repertoire was sequenced with immunoSEQ multiplex PCR; TCRdb's copy has only in-frame clones and lacks some. Counted here are roughly 59,000 clones, over 80% occurring once; the ten biggest clones make up about 3.5%. This TCR was recovered from a woman aged 80 or over with acute or convalescent COVID-19. The sequencing input was peripheral blood.

Here the CDR3 reads CASSLTGTGSPLHF. Here the CDR3 DNA reads TGCGCCAGCAGCTTAACGGGGACAGGGTCACCCCTCCACTTT. The V and J genes are TRBV5-1 and TRBJ1-6; 9 bases are a match to TRBD1. This CDR3 region has 14 residues. Germline-derived CDR1 and CDR2 are SGHRS and YFSETQ. The J segment lost 10 bases and the V segment lost 2 bases, leaving 4 bases of the junction unmatched.